Below, one TCR beta chain is given with its context. Its target is not known. This specimen belongs to a study of graft-versus-host responses after intestinal transplantation. General study results and limits: Recipient marrow showed GvH clones, some seen first in ileum or blood.

Germline CDR1 reads KGHSH; CDR2 reads LQKENI. The CDR3 is made up of 15 amino acids. The ends were cut back, 3 bases at V and 2 bases at J, with 13 bases in the middle. This table comes from immunoSEQ multiplex PCR, and its TCRdb copy is limited to in-frame clones, with some not included. The sample contains 70,000 to 100,000 clones, less than 90% of which appear only once. This chain connects TRBV18 to TRBJ1-2; no reliable D call. The sequence was collected from a human donor who received an intestinal transplant. Material: unstimulated CD4+ T cells sorted from spleen or lymph node cells, obtained before intestinal transplant. CDR3 bases: TGTGCCAGCTCACCGGGTAGTCAGGAAAACTATGGCTACACCTTC. It yields the protein CASSPGSQENYGYTF.